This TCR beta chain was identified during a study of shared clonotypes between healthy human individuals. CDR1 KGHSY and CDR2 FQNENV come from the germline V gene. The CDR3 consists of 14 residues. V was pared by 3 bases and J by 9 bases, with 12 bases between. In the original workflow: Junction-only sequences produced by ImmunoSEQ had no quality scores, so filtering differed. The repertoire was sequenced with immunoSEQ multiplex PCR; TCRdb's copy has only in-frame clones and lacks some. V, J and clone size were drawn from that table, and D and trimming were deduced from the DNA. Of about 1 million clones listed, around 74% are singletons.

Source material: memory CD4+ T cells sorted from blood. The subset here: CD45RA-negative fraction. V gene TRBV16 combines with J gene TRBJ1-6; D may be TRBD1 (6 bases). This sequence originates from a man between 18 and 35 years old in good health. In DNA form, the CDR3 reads TGTGCCAGCAGCCATAAACAGGGTGGTTCACCCCTCCACTTT. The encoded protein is CASSHKQGGSPLHF.